This passage covers 18 T cell receptor beta chains from one sample sequenced in a study of identical twins. MiXCR was run by TCRdb on the 5' RACE reads, yielding one entry per CDR3 protein. The sample holds about 690,000 distinct CDR3 sequences, around 6.1% seen once. The sequenced material came from naive T cells sorted from blood. The receptors here all came from a man aged 18 to 29 in good health.

Of note for this clonotype: A much larger clone lies a single base off, so this may be a read error. V gene TRBV5-6 combines with J gene TRBJ2-1; D gene unclear. Germline CDR1 is SGHDT and CDR2 is YYEEEE. The CDR3 covers 12 residues. The chain's CDR3 is CASSSLTNQQFF. The CDR3 region has the DNA TGTGCCAGCAGCTCTCTAACCAATCAGCAGTTCTTC.

V gene TRBV3-1 combines with J gene TRBJ1-1; D is unresolved. Germline-derived CDR1 and CDR2 are LGHDT and YNNKEL (reference sequence). V gave up 3 bases and J gave up 12 bases, with 14 bases separating them. The CDR3 totals 12 residues. The CDR3 DNA reads as TGTGCCAGCAGCCAGGGGTCTGAATTACCTTTCTTT. The encoded protein is CASSQGSELPFF.

The chain couples TRBV20-1 to TRBJ2-6; D unclear. The germline V and J ends were trimmed by 0 bases and 0 bases, with 9 bases remaining between them. This CDR3 is 16 amino acids long. Germline V CDR1 and CDR2: DFQATT, SNEGSKA (reference sequence). CDR3 loop: CSAREFGPSGANVLTF. CDR3 nucleotides: TGCAGTGCTAGAGAATTTGGTCCCTCTGGGGCCAACGTCCTGACTTTC.

Only a few counts were recorded for this clonotype. The gene calls are TRBV6-5 and TRBJ2-7; D is perhaps TRBD1 or TRBD2 (6 bases each). V lost 3 bases and J lost 7, with 13 bases in between. The CDR3 extends over 13 amino acids. Per the germline V gene, CDR1 is MNHEY and CDR2 is SVGAGI. The CDR3 reads CASSYTGGGEQYF. The CDR3 DNA reads TGTGCCAGCAGTTATACCGGGGGCGGGGAGCAGTACTTC.

This clonotype was detected ten times or more. The V gene is TRBV29-1, the J gene TRBJ2-7; 9 bases align to TRBD1. Germline CDR1 SQVTM, CDR2 ANQGSEA. This CDR3 region has 12 residues. The V segment lost 7 bases and the J segment 6 bases; nucleotides outside the gene matches: 7. CDR3 in amino acids: CSGGQGIGEQYF. In nucleotides, the CDR3 is TGCAGCGGGGGACAGGGAATTGGCGAGCAGTACTTC.

The chain links TRBV5-6 to TRBJ2-4; possible D gene TRBD1, 5 bases. Trimming left V 2 bases short and J 0 bases short, with 9 bases between. The CDR3 is 15 amino acids. Germline CDR1 and CDR2: SGHDT and YYEEEE. The CDR3 region is CASSFRQLAKNIQYF. CDR3 sequence (DNA): TGTGCCAGCAGCTTTAGACAGCTAGCCAAAAACATTCAGTACTTC.

Many counts were recorded for this clonotype. V and J are TRBV24-1 and TRBJ2-1, with 10 nucleotides matching TRBD1. J gave up 0 bases and V 4 bases, and 2 bases lay outside the gene matches. This CDR3 has 16 residues. Germline V lookup: CDR1 KGHDR, CDR2 SFDVKD. CDR3 residues: CATSDRTGGSYNEQFF. CDR3 coding DNA: TGTGCCACCAGTGACCGGACAGGGGGCTCCTACAATGAGCAGTTCTTC.

The V gene is TRBV10-3, the J gene TRBJ2-6; D not certain. The CDR3 is 17 residues long. CDR1 is ENHRY and CDR2 is SYGVKD in the germline V gene. Trimming pared 3 bases from V and 0 bases from J, leaving 12 bases between. CDR3 DNA sequence: TGTGCCATCAGTGATAAAAAACAGACCTCTGGGGCCAACGTCCTGACTTTC. Protein sequence: CAISDKKQTSGANVLTF.

This chain uses TRBV30 with TRBJ2-7, with a tentative D call TRBD2 (5 bases). Germline V CDR1 and CDR2: GTSNPN, SVGIG (reference sequence). The V gene lost 3 bases and the J gene lost 0 bases, with 9 bases spanning the gap. The CDR3 spans 13 residues. In nucleotides, the CDR3 is TGTGCCTGGAGAATGGGAGTCTCCTACGAGCAGTACTTC. Its protein product is CAWRMGVSYEQYF.

This clonotype was seen at least ten times. The chain employs TRBV29-1 and TRBJ1-4; D ambiguous. CDR3 length: 13 residues. Trimming took off 6 bases at V and 4 bases at J, with 12 bases between the two ends. Per the germline V gene, CDR1 is SQVTM and CDR2 is ANQGSEA. As DNA, the CDR3 is TGCAGCGTGGCAGGACGGTTTAATGAAAAACTGTTTTTT. Its translation is CSVAGRFNEKLFF.

The chain uses TRBV29-1 and TRBJ2-7; 13 bases fit TRBD2. V was clipped by 7 bases and J by 4 bases; unmatched bases: 10. This CDR3 has 15 amino acids. In germline, CDR1 is SQVTM, CDR2 ANQGSEA. The chain's CDR3 is CSGAGLAGLGYEQYF. CDR3 nucleotides: TGCAGCGGGGCGGGACTAGCGGGACTAGGATACGAGCAGTACTTC.

This clonotype was seen a few times. The V call is TRBV7-2, the J call TRBJ1-5; TRBD1 aligns across 7 bases. The CDR3 loop spans 14 amino acids. V dropped 7 bases and J dropped 4; count of bases not matched to a gene: 7. CDR1 and CDR2 from the germline V gene are SGHTA and FQGNSA. Written as DNA, the CDR3 is TGTGCCAGCACCATCAGGGGGGGTAATCAGCCCCAGCATTTT. Translated: CASTIRGGNQPQHF.

The rearrangement joins TRBV14 to TRBJ2-7; D remains ambiguous. Germline V CDR1 and CDR2: SGHDN, FVKESK. Trimming took off 4 bases at V and 0 bases at J, with 10 bases between the two ends. This CDR3 comprises 14 residues. The CDR3 DNA follows: TGTGCCAGCAGCCTAGGTCCAATCTCCTACGAGCAGTACTTC. As protein: CASSLGPISYEQYF.

Notes on this clonotype: This may come from a read error, since a much larger clone is one base off. The J gene is TRBJ2-7, the V gene TRBV5-6; D may be TRBD1 (5 bases). The CDR3 loop spans 13 amino acids. The V end was cut by 4 bases, the J end by 3 bases, with 11 bases between. Germline V CDR1 and CDR2: SGHDT, YYEEEE. CDR3: CASSVRQSYEQYF. CDR3 nucleotide sequence: TGTGCCAGCAGCGTGAGACAGAGCTACGAGCAGTACTTC.

This clonotype was observed many times. V and J are TRBV29-1 and TRBJ1-1; possibly TRBD1 for D (6 bases). V shed 7 bases and J shed 0 bases, with 9 bases lying between them. Per germline, CDR1 SQVTM and CDR2 ANQGSEA. The CDR3 sequence is 12 residues long. CDR3 sequence: CSETGMNTEAFF. The CDR3 DNA reads as TGCAGCGAGACAGGCATGAACACTGAAGCTTTCTTT.

This clonotype was seen repeatedly, ten times or more. The chain recombines TRBV5-1 with TRBJ2-3; D gene uncertain. The V end was cut by 2 bases, the J end by 5 bases, with 6 bases between. CDR3 length: 12 residues. Germline V lookup: CDR1 SGHRS, CDR2 YFSETQ. CDR3 sequence: CASSFFLDTQYF. The CDR3 region has the DNA TGCGCCAGCAGCTTCTTTCTAGATACGCAGTATTTT.

This clonotype was counted many times. The chain combines TRBV5-1 with TRBJ1-2; weak D call: TRBD1 (6 bases). The CDR3 contains 12 residues. The V gene lost 5 bases and the J gene lost 7 bases, with 12 bases spanning the gap. Germline assignment: CDR1 SGHRS and CDR2 YFSETQ. The CDR3 region is CASSMGASGYTF. CDR3 nucleotides: TGCGCCAGCAGTATGGGGGCCAGTGGCTACACCTTC.

This chain connects TRBV20-1 to TRBJ1-1; perhaps TRBD1 as D (5 bases). This CDR3 is 13 amino acids long. V lost 0 bases and J 1 base, leaving 6 bases between the germline ends. Germline loops: CDR1 DFQATT, CDR2 SNEGSKA (reference sequence). CDR3 bases: TGCAGTGCTAGAGATCAGGGGAACACTGAAGCTTTCTTT. The encoded protein is CSARDQGNTEAFF.